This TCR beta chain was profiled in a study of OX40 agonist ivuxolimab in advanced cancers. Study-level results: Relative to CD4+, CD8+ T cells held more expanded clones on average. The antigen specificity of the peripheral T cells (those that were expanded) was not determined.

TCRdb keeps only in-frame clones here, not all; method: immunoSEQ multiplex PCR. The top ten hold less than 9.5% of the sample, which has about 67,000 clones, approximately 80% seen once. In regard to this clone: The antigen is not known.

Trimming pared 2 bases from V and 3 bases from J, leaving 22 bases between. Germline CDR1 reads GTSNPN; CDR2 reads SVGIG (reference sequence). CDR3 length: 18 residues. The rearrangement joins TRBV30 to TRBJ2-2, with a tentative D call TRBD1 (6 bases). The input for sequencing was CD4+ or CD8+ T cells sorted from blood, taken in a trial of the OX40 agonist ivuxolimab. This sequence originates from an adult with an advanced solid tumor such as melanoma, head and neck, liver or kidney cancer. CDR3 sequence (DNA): TGTGCCTGGAGTTCGACGGGGTGGGGGACATCGCACACCGGGGAGCTGTTTTTT. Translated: CAWSSTGWGTSHTGELFF.